What follows are 11 T cell receptor beta chains derived from one specimen sequenced in a study of blood T cell repertoires in COVID-19 (dated by TCRdb to about 2020). The library was prepared using the immunoSEQ multiplex PCR assay. TCRdb took this table from immuneACCESS and kept in-frame rearrangements with V and J called. Such tables lack part of the clones; where checked against another copy, unresolved V genes explain under half of the gap, and the rest is unexplained. The sample table records 250,000 to 300,000 clones; approximately 90% of these occur just once. 6.3% of the sample rests with the top ten. The sample taken for sequencing was peripheral blood. The receptors were gathered from a woman between 50 and 59 years old with COVID-19, enrolled during active disease.

This clone has just a few counts. The J gene is TRBJ2-2, the V gene TRBV19, with TRBD1 identical over 10 bases. The V segment lost 1 base and the J segment 5 bases; nucleotides outside the gene matches: 7. CDR1 and CDR2 from the germline V gene are LNHDA and SQIVND (reference sequence). The CDR3 extends over 17 amino acids. CDR3 coding DNA: TGTGCCAGTAGTATAGGTACGGGGACAGGGGAAACCGGGGAGCTGTTTTTT. Translation: CASSIGTGTGETGELFF.

The chain uses TRBV11-3 and TRBJ2-7, with D perhaps matching TRBD2 (6 bases). V dropped 1 base and J dropped 2 bases, with 9 bases sitting between them. CDR1 is SGHNT and CDR2 is YENEEA in the germline V gene. The CDR3 sequence is 14 residues long. CDR3 coding DNA: TGTGCCAGCAGCTTAGCCCGCGGGGCCTACGAGCAGTACTTC. The encoded protein is CASSLARGAYEQYF.

The chain links TRBV29-1 to TRBJ2-7, with 12 bases lining up with TRBD1. The CDR3 is 16 residues long. V trimming: 6 bases; J trimming: 7 bases; junction bases outside the gene matches: 16. From germline, CDR1 is SQVTM and CDR2 ANQGSEA. The CDR3 nucleotides read TGCAGCGTCGGACTACTCACGGGACAGGGGGCAAGGGAGCAGTACTTC. It translates to CSVGLLTGQGAREQYF.

This clone showed up just once. The chain joins TRBV5-1 to TRBJ1-2; 8 nucleotides match TRBD1. V was clipped by 2 bases and J by 3 bases; unmatched bases: 12. From germline, CDR1 is SGHRS and CDR2 YFSETQ. The CDR3 is 17 amino acids. Here the CDR3 DNA reads TGCGCCAGCAGCTTACCCGACAGGGGAGAATCTGACTATGGCTACACCTTC. The encoded protein is CASSLPDRGESDYGYTF.

This sequence joins TRBV28 and TRBJ1-4; 9 nucleotides agree with TRBD1. Germline V CDR1 and CDR2: MDHEN, SYDVKM. There are 13 residues in the CDR3. After removal of 5 bases from V and 11 bases from J, the junction contained 6 bases not matched to a gene. The CDR3 spells CASSTPGTGKLFF. In DNA form, the CDR3 reads TGTGCCAGCAGTACACCCGGGACAGGGAAACTGTTTTTT.

V is TRBV18 and J is TRBJ2-5; TRBD1 is a possible D gene (6 bases). V was cut by 2 bases and J by 4 bases, with 14 bases left in between. From germline, CDR1 is KGHSH and CDR2 LQKENI. This CDR3 spans 15 amino acids. The DNA of the CDR3 is TGTGCCAGCTCACCAGGTACAGGGTCTGTAGAGACCCAGTACTTC. Translated: CASSPGTGSVETQYF.

This chain uses TRBV4-2 with TRBJ1-3; maybe TRBD1 (5 bases). Trimming pared 0 bases from V and 0 bases from J, leaving 9 bases between. Germline V gene lookup returns CDR1 LGHNA and CDR2 YNFKEQ. This CDR3 has 16 residues. The CDR3 loop reads CASSQDQGSSGNTIYF. Written as DNA, the CDR3 is TGTGCCAGCAGCCAAGATCAGGGAAGCTCTGGAAACACCATATATTTT.

V gene TRBV11-2 combines with J gene TRBJ1-2; 8 nucleotides agree with TRBD1. With V trimmed by 5 bases and J by 11 bases, 13 bases remained unmatched. This CDR3 has 14 amino acids. Germline-derived CDR1 and CDR2 are SGHAT and FQNNGV. CDR3 amino acids: CASSPADRDLLYTF. DNA of the CDR3: TGTGCCAGCAGCCCGGCGGACAGGGACCTTCTTTACACCTTC.

The chain joins TRBV6-5 to TRBJ1-2, with a tentative D call TRBD1 (6 bases). There are 14 residues in the CDR3. Germline V lookup: CDR1 MNHEY, CDR2 SVGAGI. Trimming took 6 bases from V and 4 from J, leaving 15 bases between them. CDR3 bases: TGTGCCAGCAGCACAGGGAGTATTGGCTATGGCTACACCTTC. Its protein product is CASSTGSIGYGYTF.

The chain has TRBV24-1 and TRBJ1-5, with 9 bases aligning to TRBD1. CDR3 length: 19 residues. Trimming removed 8 bases from V and 5 bases from J; junction bases left unmatched: 21. From germline, CDR1 is KGHDR and CDR2 SFDVKD. The CDR3 sequence is CATTELLQGAERFHQPQHF. The CDR3 nucleotides are TGTGCCACCACAGAACTACTACAGGGGGCAGAGAGGTTTCATCAGCCCCAGCATTTT.

The V call is TRBV2, the J call TRBJ1-6; D possibly corresponds to TRBD1 (6 bases). This CDR3 is 14 amino acids long. Trimming left V 5 bases short and J 9 bases short, with 14 bases between. Germline CDR1 SNHLY, CDR2 FYNNEI. The CDR3 sequence is CASSSRTDISPLHF. The DNA for the CDR3 is TGTGCCAGCAGTTCTCGGACAGATATTTCACCCCTCCACTTT.